Reported below is one T cell receptor (beta chain). This clonotype was seen repeatedly, ten times or more. Its antigen has not been determined. Base qualities are not recorded, but no much larger clone differs from it by a single base. CDR1 and CDR2, looked up from the germline V gene, are MDHEN and SYDVKM. The CDR3 starts with the cysteine, ends with the phenylalanine, and has 15 residues. Here the CDR3 DNA is all that survives: 45 bases in frame from base 1. For this chain, trimming is 4 bases at the V end and 2 bases at the J end, and the number of junction bases without a gene match is 7. Preparation of the library involved multiplex PCR. The reads were generated on an Illumina HiSeq 4000. TCR beta libraries were built with iRepertoire HTBI primers and Arm-PCR amplification of CDR3 regions. PCR products were gel purified before sequencing. As for the authors' bioinformatics: Across samples, 55 to 80 TRBV and 13 to 15 TRBJ segments were identified and used for gene usage analysis of CDR3 amino acid clonotypes. COPE and FqMerger were used to merge the filtered high-quality paired reads into contigs. BLAST was used to align contigs to IMGT TRBV, TRBD and TRBJ reference genes, with CDR3 defined following IMGT. Any clonotype with a frequency above 0.1% was classified as a highly expanded clone. Shannon entropy served as the measure of repertoire diversity, while the Gini coefficient captured V-J evenness. Public clonotypes were defined as clonotypes shared by more than one individual. Through fastp at Q25 and MiXCR, TCRdb rebuilt clones from the public reads, retaining in-frame beta chains. Each entry is one CDR3 protein sequence, shown with its most common DNA and genes. V and J calls and clone size were set by TCRdb, not the authors. The sample data list about 440,000 distinct CDR3 sequences, and approximately 15% of these were observed just once. Jointly, the top ten make up over 15% of the sample.

The sample originates from a study of regulatory T cells in long-lasting Graves disease (dated by TCRdb to 2020 to 2022). In terms of the full investigation: Newly diagnosed Graves' disease patients had taken antithyroid drugs for less than 3 months. A total of roughly 35 samples underwent TCR sequencing, from roughly 13 patients with persistent Graves' disease and 20 or so patients with newly diagnosed Graves' disease. This study used TCR sequencing and RNA sequencing of peripheral blood to compare persistent Graves' disease patients against newly diagnosed Graves' disease patients. The study was conducted in China and was registered as a clinical trial. General findings and caveats noted by the study authors: Only the TCR beta chain was sequenced and analyzed. Peripheral blood alone was examined, since thyroid tissue, which constituted the primary lesion, could not be accessed. TRBV28, TRBJ1-2 and TRBJ2-5 were preferentially used in persistent disease, while TRBV20-1 and TRBJ2-1 were favored in newly diagnosed disease. Persistent Graves' disease patients showed lower TCR Shannon entropy and fewer highly expanded clones than newly diagnosed patients, suggesting clonal expansion. Persistent patients shared more public clonotypes among themselves (around 3,000) than newly diagnosed patients did (about 970). The authors noted that the small sample size was a limitation that may lower accuracy.

The label giving this sample's time point can be read as: newly diagnosed GD, antithyroid drugs for less than 3 months. RNA was extracted from PBMCs in TRIzol for both TCR sequencing and RNA sequencing. The diagnosis of Graves' disease followed American Thyroid Association guidelines. The patients came from an endocrinology department in Xi'an, China. Each patient gave 9 to 10 milliliters of peripheral blood, collected in an EDTA anticoagulant tube. Ficoll Paque Plus density gradient separation was used to isolate PBMCs, and no additional T cell sorting was done. An Agilent 2100 Bioanalyzer and agarose gel were used to check RNA quality, and a NanoDrop 2000 was used to measure RNA concentration. This sample also belongs to another study, concerning T cells in Graves' hyperthyroidism and ophthalmopathy. The second paper states: Graves' hyperthyroidism was defined as stable when no progression to ophthalmopathy occurred over 18 months of follow-up. The hyperthyroidism patients were between 18 and 65 years old and newly diagnosed, with a disease duration of less than 2 months. Patients with uncontrolled infections, other autoimmune diseases, pregnancy or lactation were excluded. Diagnoses were established on the basis of clinical symptoms, serum thyroxine and TRAb, thyroid ultrasound, and orbital computed tomography. A first-round RT-PCR of the TCR CDR3 used the HTBI primer set with the Qiagen OneStep RT-PCR kit. Most expanded thyroid clonotypes (frequency above 0.001) were also detected in blood, suggesting blood repertoires may reflect thyroid immune responses. In cross-validation, a model built on a 13 V-J signature told ophthalmopathy apart from stable hyperthyroidism with 85% to 90% sensitivity and roughly 81% specificity, and in testing the same model reached 80%/75%. In validation, the model predicted progression to ophthalmopathy a median of roughly 6.1 months before onset, with 65% to 71% sensitivity and nearly 75% specificity. To identify TCR V-J signatures that set the groups apart, the researchers used a discovery cohort of more than 95 patients, made up of about 44 with Graves' ophthalmopathy and 57 with stable Graves' hyperthyroidism. Prospective prediction of ophthalmopathy was tested in an independent validation cohort consisting of 18 hyperthyroidism patients and 15 to 17 patients who later progressed to ophthalmopathy. The 75 to 100 discovery patients were divided at random into training and test sets in a 7:3 ratio. In about 6 Graves' hyperthyroidism patients, the study also compared T-cell repertoires from thyroid tissue with T-cell repertoires from blood. Following sampling, methimazole starting at 30 mg daily was given to hyperthyroidism patients, and high-dose intravenous methylprednisolone was given to ophthalmopathy patients. Libraries were constructed in a second round of multiplex PCR, after which size selection and purification were performed. Paired-end sequencing of the libraries was performed with 100 bp reads on an Illumina HiSeq2000. SOAPnuke was used to process the raw data, removing reads that contained adapters or uncalled bases, had a mean Phred below 15, or lacked an exact match to the constant primer or identifier. COPE v1.2.5 was used to merge high-quality paired reads, and clonotypes were defined as unique nucleotide sequences. Clonotypes were aligned to IMGT TRBV, TRBD and TRBJ reference segments using MiTCR v1.1. The analysis was restricted to V-J combinations with a frequency above 0.0001, which together covered 98% to 99.2% of the repertoires. The TCS score was defined as F50 (clonal expansion) divided by E x V (chaos), with BLOSUM62-based TCRdist calculated between CDR3 peptides within each V-J. Welch's t-statistics and random forest reduced roughly 540 V-J features to 10 to 15, which were used in a naive Bayes classifier (R e1071). Sample size was not statistically predetermined, and investigators were not blinded to group allocation. According to the paper, TCR Vbeta CDR3 sequencing was carried out on over 130 peripheral blood samples, which came from under 50 ophthalmopathy, under 85 hyperthyroidism and about 17 progressor patients.

The clonotype originates from a woman younger than 45 with Graves disease. Donor details come from another sample of the same person, matched by shared clones. The sequencing here drew on peripheral blood mononuclear cells (PBMCs), taken at new diagnosis, from a patient treated with antithyroid drugs. Here the chain combines TRBV28 and TRBJ2-5; a stretch of 7 junction bases matches TRBD2. The CDR3 reads CASSYLAGTQETQYF. The DNA sequence is TGTGCCAGCAGTTATTTAGCGGGTACACAAGAGACCCAGTACTTC.